A selection of T cell receptor beta chains follows, all from one sample in a study of control samples from healthy donors and cancer patients. Generated by immunoSEQ multiplex PCR, the TCRdb table keeps only in-frame clones and is missing some. The sample includes under 150,000 clones, approximately 90% of them seen just once. The material sequenced was blood. The receptor source for this set is a woman aged 30 to 39 in good health. Both conserved end residues are part of each CDR3. The order of the fields is CDR3 length, clone size, D gene, V gene, J gene, CDR3 DNA, CDR3 protein. A D gene is named only where the DNA matches it firmly. A clone size is listed for some rows: how often the clone was seen (once, few, many), or a class if it is expanded.

11	NA	NA	TRBV20-1	TRBJ2-7	TGCAGTGCTAGAGTTATAAACGAGCAGTACTTC	CSARVINEQYF
12	NA	NA	TRBV3-1/TRBV3-2	TRBJ2-7	TGTGCCAGCAGCCTCGGACAGAGCGAGCAGTACTTC	CASSLGQSEQYF
12	NA	TRBD2	TRBV20-1	TRBJ2-5	TGCAGTGCTAGTACTAGCGGAGAGACCCAGTACTTC	CSASTSGETQYF
15	NA	TRBD2	TRBV18	TRBJ2-7	TGTGCCAGCTCACCGGGACTAGCGGACGTATACGAGCAGTACTTC	CASSPGLADVYEQYF
15	NA	TRBD1	TRBV5-1	TRBJ1-4	TGCGCCAGCAGTTTCGGACAGGGGGCGAACGAAAAACTGTTTTTT	CASSFGQGANEKLFF
15	NA	NA	TRBV2	TRBJ2-2	TGTGCCAGCAGCGGGGCAGGGCTTAACACCGGGGAGCTGTTTTTT	CASSGAGLNTGELFF
13	once	NA	TRBV14	TRBJ2-3	TGTGCCAGCAGCCATTTTGTTTCAGATACGCAGTATTTT	CASSHFVSDTQYF
17	few	TRBD1	TRBV5-6	TRBJ1-1	TGTGCCAGCAGTCGGACAGGGGTATTAGGGGTGGACACTGAAGCTTTCTTT	CASSRTGVLGVDTEAFF
14	NA	NA	TRBV3-1/TRBV3-2	TRBJ2-5	TGTGCCAGCAGCCCCCCAGGTGTCGAAGAGACCCAGTACTTC	CASSPPGVEETQYF
15	NA	TRBD1	TRBV5-1	TRBJ2-7	TGCGCCAGCAGCATCGAGGGACAGGGTGCCTACGAGCAGTACTTC	CASSIEGQGAYEQYF
15	NA	NA	TRBV5-4	TRBJ1-3	TGTGCCAGCAGCCGCGGACAGCAGGTCGGAAACACCATATATTTT	CASSRGQQVGNTIYF
18	NA	TRBD2	TRBV7-9	TRBJ2-5	TGTGCCAGCAGCTCAACCGGGACTAGCGGGAGAGGTCAAGAGACCCAGTACTTC	CASSSTGTSGRGQETQYF
14	NA	NA	TRBV6-5	TRBJ1-1	TGTGCCAGCAGTTACTCTTTGTCAGAGTATGAAGCTTTCTTT	CASSYSLSEYEAFF
17	NA	TRBD2	TRBV27	TRBJ2-3	TGTGCCAGCAGTTTATCGAACGGGGGAGGGAGGACAGATACGCAGTATTTT	CASSLSNGGGRTDTQYF
17	NA	TRBD2	TRBV10-3	TRBJ2-2	TGTGCCATCAGTGAGCGACTAGCGGGAGAAGGGACCGGGGAGCTGTTTTTT	CAISERLAGEGTGELFF
14	NA	TRBD2	TRBV5-4	TRBJ2-1	TGTGCCAGCAGTCGGGAGGCCACCTACAATGAGCAGTTCTTC	CASSREATYNEQFF
12	NA	NA	TRBV30	TRBJ1-2	TGTGCCTGGAGTGTACTGTGGGTCGGCTACACCTTC	CAWSVLWVGYTF
15	once	TRBD2	TRBV6-5	TRBJ2-3	TGTGCCAGCAGTTACGCGGGAGAGGGCGCAGATACGCAGTATTTT	CASSYAGEGADTQYF
13	NA	TRBD1	TRBV6-5	TRBJ1-2	TGTGCCAGCAGCCGAGACAGGGCTGATGGCTACACCTTC	CASSRDRADGYTF
15	NA	TRBD1	TRBV30	TRBJ2-1	TGTGCCTGGACTCGGGGACAGGGGCCCTACAATGAGCAGTTCTTC	CAWTRGQGPYNEQFF
14	once	TRBD1	TRBV6-5	TRBJ2-5	TGTGCCAGCCTAGACAGGGGTTCTACGGAGACCCAGTACTTC	CASLDRGSTETQYF
14	NA	NA	TRBV6-2/TRBV6-3	TRBJ1-1	TGTGCCAGCAGTCCGTCGACGGGGAACACTGAAGCTTTCTTT	CASSPSTGNTEAFF
13	few	TRBD1	TRBV10-3	TRBJ1-3	TGTGCCATCGGACAGGGGACTGGAAACACCATATATTTT	CAIGQGTGNTIYF
14	NA	TRBD1	TRBV6-6	TRBJ1-3	TGTGCCAGCAGTCCGGACAGGGCCGGAAACACCATATATTTT	CASSPDRAGNTIYF